This TCR beta chain was identified in a study of cytomegalovirus exposure and HLA in healthy donors. Overall study findings and caveats: Most subjects' HLA-A and HLA-B alleles were reportedly predicted from TCR beta sequences. V- and J-gene trimming of TCR beta was linked (in a later analysis) to a missense DCLRE1C variant.

Researchers ran the PCR with 60 Vbeta and 13 Jbeta primers. Some clones are missing from TCRdb's copy, which holds only in-frame ones; the method was immunoSEQ multiplex PCR. In the table there are under 200,000 clones, 80% of which are singletons. The V gene end was trimmed by 3 bases and the J gene end by 3 bases; junction bases not matched to a gene: 9. CDR1 SGDLS and CDR2 YYNGEE come from the germline V gene. The CDR3 contains 16 residues. In regard to this clone: The antigen is unknown.

Material for sequencing was PBMCs. The chain has TRBV9 and TRBJ2-3, with 8 positions matching TRBD2. This receptor was taken from a young man in good health and CMV-seronegative. CDR3 nucleotides: TGTGCCAGCAGCGACCCTAAGGGACTAGTGACAGATACGCAGTATTTT. Translated, it gives CASSDPKGLVTDTQYF.